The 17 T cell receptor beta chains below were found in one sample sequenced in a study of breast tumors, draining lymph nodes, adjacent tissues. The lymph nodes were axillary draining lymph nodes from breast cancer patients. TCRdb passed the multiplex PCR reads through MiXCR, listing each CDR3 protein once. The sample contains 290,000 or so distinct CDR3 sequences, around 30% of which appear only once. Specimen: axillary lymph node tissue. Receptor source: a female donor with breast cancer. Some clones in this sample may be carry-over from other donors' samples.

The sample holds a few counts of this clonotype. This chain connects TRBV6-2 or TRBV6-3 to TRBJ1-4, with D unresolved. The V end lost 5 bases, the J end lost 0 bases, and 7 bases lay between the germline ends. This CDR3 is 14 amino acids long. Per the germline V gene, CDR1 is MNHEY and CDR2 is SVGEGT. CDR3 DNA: TGTGCCAGCAGTGCGGCCGCAACTAATGAAAAACTGTTTTTT. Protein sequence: CASSAAATNEKLFF.

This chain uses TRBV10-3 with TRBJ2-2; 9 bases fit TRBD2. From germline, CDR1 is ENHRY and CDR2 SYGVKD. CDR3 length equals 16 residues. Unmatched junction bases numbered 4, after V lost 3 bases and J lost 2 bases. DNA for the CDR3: TGTGCCATCAGTGACCCGACTAGCGGTAACACCGGGGAGCTGTTTTTT. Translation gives CAISDPTSGNTGELFF.

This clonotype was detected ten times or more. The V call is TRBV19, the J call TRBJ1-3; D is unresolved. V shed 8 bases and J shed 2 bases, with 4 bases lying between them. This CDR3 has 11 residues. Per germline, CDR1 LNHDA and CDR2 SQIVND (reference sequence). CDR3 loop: CASYTGNTIYF. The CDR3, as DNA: TGTGCCAGTTATACTGGAAACACCATATATTTT.

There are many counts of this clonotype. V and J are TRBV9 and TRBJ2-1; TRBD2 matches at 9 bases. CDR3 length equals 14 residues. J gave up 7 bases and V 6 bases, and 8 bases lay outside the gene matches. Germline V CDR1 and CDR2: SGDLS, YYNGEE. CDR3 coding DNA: TGTGCCAGCAAGAGCGGGAGGATTGAAAATGAGCAGTTCTTC. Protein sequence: CASKSGRIENEQFF.

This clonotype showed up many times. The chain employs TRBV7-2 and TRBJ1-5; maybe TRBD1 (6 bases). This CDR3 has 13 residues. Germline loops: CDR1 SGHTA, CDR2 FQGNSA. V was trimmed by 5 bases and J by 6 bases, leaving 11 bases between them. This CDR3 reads CASSEQGGQPQHF. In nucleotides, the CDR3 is TGTGCCAGCAGCGAACAGGGAGGTCAGCCCCAGCATTTT.

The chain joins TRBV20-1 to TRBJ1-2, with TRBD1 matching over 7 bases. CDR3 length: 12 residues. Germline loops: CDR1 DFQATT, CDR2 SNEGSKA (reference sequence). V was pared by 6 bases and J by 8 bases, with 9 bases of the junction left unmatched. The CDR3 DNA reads TGCAGTGCCCCCCAGGGACAGCAGGGCTACACCTTC. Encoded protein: CSAPQGQQGYTF.

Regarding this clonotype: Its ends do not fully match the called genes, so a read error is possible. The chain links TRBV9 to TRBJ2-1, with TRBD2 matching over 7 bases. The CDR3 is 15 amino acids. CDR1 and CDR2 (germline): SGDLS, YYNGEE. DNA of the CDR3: TGTACCAGCAGCGTAGGCGGGAGCTCCTACAATGAGCCGTTCTTC. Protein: CTSSVGGSSYNEPFF. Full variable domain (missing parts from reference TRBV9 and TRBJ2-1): DSGVTQTPKHLITATGQRVTLRCSPRSGDLSVYWYQQSLDQGLQFLIQYYNGEERAKGNILERFSAQQFPDLHSELNLSSLELGDSALYFCTSSVGGSSYNEPFFGPGTRLTVL.

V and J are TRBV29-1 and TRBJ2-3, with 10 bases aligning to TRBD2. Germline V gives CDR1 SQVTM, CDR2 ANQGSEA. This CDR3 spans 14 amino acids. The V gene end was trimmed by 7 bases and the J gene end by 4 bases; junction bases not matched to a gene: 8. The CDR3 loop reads CSALLAGVPDTQYF. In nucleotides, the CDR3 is TGCAGCGCCCTGCTAGCGGGAGTCCCAGATACGCAGTATTTT.

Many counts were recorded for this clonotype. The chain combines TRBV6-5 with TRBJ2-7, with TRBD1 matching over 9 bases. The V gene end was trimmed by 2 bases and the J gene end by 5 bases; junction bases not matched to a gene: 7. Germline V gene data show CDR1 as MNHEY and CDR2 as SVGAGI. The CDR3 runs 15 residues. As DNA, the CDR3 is TGTGCCAGCAGTTACGGGGGACAGGGTGCCCACGAGCAGTACTTC. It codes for CASSYGGQGAHEQYF.

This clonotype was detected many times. The CDR3 DNA follows: TGTGCCAGCAGTTTACAGCGAGAGCAGTTCTTC. It translates to CASSLQREQFF. This chain connects TRBV12-3 or TRBV12-4 to TRBJ2-1; D gene uncertain. The CDR3 is made up of 11 amino acids. Trimming removed 2 bases at V and 10 bases at J, with 6 bases between.

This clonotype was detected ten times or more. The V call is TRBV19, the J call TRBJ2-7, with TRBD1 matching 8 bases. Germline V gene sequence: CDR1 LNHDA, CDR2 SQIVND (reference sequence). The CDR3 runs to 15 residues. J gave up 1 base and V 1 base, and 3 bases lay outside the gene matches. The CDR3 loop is CASSIAQGASYEQYF. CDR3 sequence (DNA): TGTGCCAGTAGTATAGCCCAGGGGGCATCCTACGAGCAGTACTTC.

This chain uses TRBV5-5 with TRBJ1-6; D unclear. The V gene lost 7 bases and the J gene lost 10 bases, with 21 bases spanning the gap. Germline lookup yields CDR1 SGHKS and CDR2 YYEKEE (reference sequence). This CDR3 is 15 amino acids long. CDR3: CASFRLAPVGSPLHF. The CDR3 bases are TGTGCCAGCTTTAGACTAGCACCGGTAGGATCACCCCTCCACTTT.

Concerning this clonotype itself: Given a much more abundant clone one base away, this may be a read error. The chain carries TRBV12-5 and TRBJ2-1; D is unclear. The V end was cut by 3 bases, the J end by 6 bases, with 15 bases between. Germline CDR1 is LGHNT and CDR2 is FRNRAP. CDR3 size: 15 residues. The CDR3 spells CASGFVRGRGNEQFF. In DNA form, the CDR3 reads TGTGCTAGTGGTTTCGTACGAGGACGAGGCAATGAGCAGTTCTTC.

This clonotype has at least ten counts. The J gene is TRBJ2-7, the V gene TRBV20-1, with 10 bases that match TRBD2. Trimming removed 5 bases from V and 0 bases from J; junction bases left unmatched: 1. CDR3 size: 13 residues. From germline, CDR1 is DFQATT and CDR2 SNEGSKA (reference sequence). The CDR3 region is CSASSGSSYEQYF. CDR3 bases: TGCAGTGCTTCTAGCGGGAGCTCCTACGAGCAGTACTTC.

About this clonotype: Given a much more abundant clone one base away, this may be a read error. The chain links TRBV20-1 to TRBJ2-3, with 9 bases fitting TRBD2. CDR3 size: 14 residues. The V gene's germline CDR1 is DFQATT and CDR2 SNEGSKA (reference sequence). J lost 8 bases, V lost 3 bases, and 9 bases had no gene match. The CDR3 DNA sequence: TGCAGTGCTAGCGTAGCGGGAGTGCAAGCTACGCAGTATTTT. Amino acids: CSASVAGVQATQYF.

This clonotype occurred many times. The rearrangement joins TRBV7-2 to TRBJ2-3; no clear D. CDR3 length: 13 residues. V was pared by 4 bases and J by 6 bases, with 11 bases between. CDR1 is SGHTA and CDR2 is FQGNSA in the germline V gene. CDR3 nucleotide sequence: TGTGCCAGCAGCTACCCTCTGCGGGATACGCAGTATTTT. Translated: CASSYPLRDTQYF.

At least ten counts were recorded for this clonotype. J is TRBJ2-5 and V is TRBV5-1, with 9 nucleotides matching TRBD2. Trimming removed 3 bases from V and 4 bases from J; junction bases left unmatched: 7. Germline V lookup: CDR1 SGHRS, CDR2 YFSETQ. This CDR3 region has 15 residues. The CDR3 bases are TGCGCCAGCAGCTGGCGGGGGGGAGAGGGAGAGACCCAGTACTTC. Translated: CASSWRGGEGETQYF.